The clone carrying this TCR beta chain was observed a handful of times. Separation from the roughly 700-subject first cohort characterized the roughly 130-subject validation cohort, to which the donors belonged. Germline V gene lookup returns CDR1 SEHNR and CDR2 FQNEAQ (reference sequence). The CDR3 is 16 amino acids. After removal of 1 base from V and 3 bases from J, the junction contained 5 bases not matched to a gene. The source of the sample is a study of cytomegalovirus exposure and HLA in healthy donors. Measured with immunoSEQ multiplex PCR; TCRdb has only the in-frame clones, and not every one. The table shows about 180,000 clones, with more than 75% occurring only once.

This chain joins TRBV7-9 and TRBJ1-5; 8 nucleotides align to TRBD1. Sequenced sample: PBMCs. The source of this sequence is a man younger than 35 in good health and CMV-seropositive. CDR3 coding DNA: TGTGCCAGCAGCTTAGGGACAGGGAATCTCAATCAGCCCCAGCATTTT. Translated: CASSLGTGNLNQPQHF.